The 9 T cell receptor beta chains below were found in one sample sequenced in a study of response to subunit inactivated influenza vaccine. TCRdb called the RT-PCR reads again in MiXCR, with one record for every CDR3 protein. The sample lists about half a million distinct CDR3 sequences; under 9% were seen once. The sequencing here drew on PBMCs from blood, taken less than 25 months after vaccination. These receptor sequences come from a man aged 45 to 75 who received an inactivated influenza vaccine.

This clonotype was detected many times. The DNA of the CDR3 is TGCGCCAGCAGTACTAGCGGACAAGAGACCCAGTACTTC. Amino acid sequence: CASSTSGQETQYF. The chain employs TRBV5-1 and TRBJ2-5; 8 nucleotides agree with TRBD2. The CDR3 is made up of 13 amino acids. Losses at the gene ends were 5 bases for V and 2 bases for J; bases not matched to a gene: 2. Germline CDR1 and CDR2: SGHRS and YFSETQ.

This clonotype appeared many times. V and J are TRBV12-3 or TRBV12-4 and TRBJ1-3; no definite D call. The V gene lost 6 bases and the J gene lost 0 bases, with 15 bases spanning the gap. The CDR3 covers 16 residues. CDR3 bases: TGTGCCAGCAGCCTTAATTCCGCGAGCTCTGGAAACACCATATATTTT. It codes for CASSLNSASSGNTIYF.

This clonotype was counted many times. The rearrangement uses TRBV28 and TRBJ2-7, with a possible D match to TRBD2 (6 bases). Germline values: CDR1 MDHEN, CDR2 SYDVKM. CDR3 length: 15 residues. Trimming removed 2 bases from V and 3 bases from J, with 14 bases in between. This chain's CDR3 is CASSLAGGRRYEQYF. The CDR3 bases are TGTGCCAGCAGTTTAGCGGGTGGGAGGCGCTACGAGCAGTACTTC.

This clonotype was observed many times. This chain links TRBV20-1 with TRBJ1-3; 7 nucleotides match TRBD1. This CDR3 comprises 14 residues. Germline lookup yields CDR1 DFQATT and CDR2 SNEGSKA (reference sequence). V lost 6 bases, J lost 4 bases, and 9 bases stayed unmatched. This chain's CDR3 is CSARRGTAGNTIYF. CDR3 in DNA: TGCAGTGCCCGTCGCGGGACAGCCGGAAACACCATATATTTT.

The chain employs TRBV6-1 and TRBJ1-2, with 7 bases lining up with TRBD1. CDR3 length equals 15 residues. From germline, CDR1 is MNHNS and CDR2 SASEGT. V shed 6 bases, J shed 4 bases, and the junction held 11 bases outside the gene matches. Here the CDR3 reads CASSHEGASGYGYTF. DNA for the CDR3: TGTGCCAGCAGCCACGAGGGGGCAAGCGGCTATGGCTACACCTTC.

This clonotype was picked up many times. V and J are TRBV3-1 and TRBJ1-1; D is unresolved. The CDR3 length is 13 residues. CDR1 is LGHDT and CDR2 is YNNKEL in the germline V gene (reference sequence). Between the trimmed V and J ends, which lost 4 bases and 4 bases, there was a span of 10 bases. The CDR3 DNA is TGTGCCAGCAGCCCAGGCGGGTCCACTGAAGCTTTCTTT. The encoded protein is CASSPGGSTEAFF.

This clonotype was seen more than once but under ten times. V and J are TRBV10-1 and TRBJ2-5, with 7 bases matching TRBD1. V lost 0 bases to trimming and J lost 4 bases; unmatched junction nucleotides: 8. CDR1 and CDR2 (germline): WNHNN, SYGVQD (reference sequence). This CDR3 region has 16 residues. The CDR3 sequence is CASSESPTGMGETQYF. The CDR3 coding sequence is TGCGCCAGCAGTGAGTCTCCGACAGGGATGGGAGAGACCCAGTACTTC.

The rearrangement uses TRBV12-3 or TRBV12-4 and TRBJ1-5; no firm D call. CDR3 length: 13 residues. V lost 0 bases to trimming and J lost 6 bases, with 6 bases between them. The CDR3 loop is CASSLAETQPQHF. CDR3 sequence (DNA): TGTGCCAGCAGTTTAGCGGAAACTCAGCCCCAGCATTTT.

This clonotype appeared many times. This chain links TRBV5-1 with TRBJ2-3, with 9 bases identical to TRBD1. J gave up 3 bases and V 0 bases, and 2 bases lay outside the gene matches. This CDR3 has 15 amino acids. CDR1 and CDR2 from the germline V gene are SGHRS and YFSETQ. The CDR3 region is CASSLGQGETDTQYF. The CDR3 DNA sequence: TGCGCCAGCAGCTTGGGACAGGGGGAAACAGATACGCAGTATTTT.